The entry that follows covers one T cell receptor beta chain sequence. The target of this receptor is not known. Base qualities are not recorded, but no much larger clone differs from it by a single base. Library preparation used the immunoSEQ multiplex PCR assay. A mixture of 60 forward primers for TCR Vbeta segments and 13 reverse primers for TCR Jbeta segments was used in the multiplex PCR. A multiplex PCR assay on genomic DNA amplified the CDR3 region of rearranged TCR beta genes. Amplified TCR beta libraries were sequenced as 87-base-pair reads on the Illumina HiSeq System. The study's processing was this. Across the 700 or so repertoires, a later analysis counted about 81 million unique TCR beta chains, around 11 million of which were shared by at least two donors. Raw reads were error-corrected and collapsed into unique sequences with a nearest-neighbor algorithm that merged closely related sequences to remove PCR and sequencing errors. V, D and J gene segments were assigned by aligning CDR3 sequences to IMGT reference sequences. For a sequence to be retained, at least a six-nucleotide match to both a V gene segment and a J gene segment was required. Rearrangements were called productive when the CDR3 lacked stop codons and stayed in frame with V and J; all others were non-productive. CDR3 was defined according to IMGT convention as the region running from the second conserved V-encoded cysteine to the conserved J-encoded phenylalanine. In an earlier analysis of just under 600 of the donors, sequences lacking an unambiguous match to a single V gene segment were excluded. An earlier analysis of fewer than 750 of the donors called V segments functional above 56.7% productive rearrangements and segregating when the between-donor standard deviation exceeded 5%. A statistical classification framework was developed to diagnose cytomegalovirus status using the catalog of TCR beta chain sequences. In a later analysis, TCR nucleotide sequences were compared against IMGT/GENE-DB human TR gene sequences so that V and J genes could be assigned. A later analysis assigned CDR3 sequences and most-parsimonious VDJ recombination scenarios with the TCRdist pipeline. In a later analysis, each TCR beta chain was defined by its CDR3 amino acid sequence together with its V-gene family, and reads lacking a unique V-gene family were excluded. In a later analysis, fewer than 650 highly shared, low-generation-probability nucleotide sequences were removed to address suspected cross-contamination and a sequencing artifact. In a later analysis, a clonal expansion index was calculated for each public chain from normalized within-repertoire ranks of inferred template counts. In a later analysis, generation probabilities were computed with a VDJ recombination model fitted to out-of-frame rearrangements, and the resulting probabilities were checked against IGoR. In a later analysis, hypergeometric tests were used to score TCR-TCR, TCR-HLA and TCR-CMV co-occurrence, with a repertoire-size bias correction applied to TCR pairs. To estimate false discovery rates, a later analysis permuted the HLA or CMV assignments 20 times. In a later analysis, co-occurring TCRs were grouped using DBSCAN, with TCRdist sequence similarity added in when clustering inside HLA-allele-positive subsets. Repertoires with fewer than 30,000 or more than 120,000 public chains were left out of co-occurrence clustering, as were a few repertoires with anomalous nucleotide sharing. TCRdb holds this immuneACCESS table with in-frame rearrangements only. Some clones are missing; in checked studies, unresolved V genes explain under half, and the rest has no known cause. That table gives V, J and clone size, and the DNA gave D and trimming. The sample table lists 100,000 to 150,000 clones, approximately 78% of them with a count of one. Approximately 1.1% of the sample belongs to the ten largest clones.

This sample was included in a study of cytomegalovirus exposure and HLA in healthy donors (dated by TCRdb to about 2017). Background for the entire study: An earlier analysis of some 600 of the donors reported 250 to 350 Gb of sequence data and 117 million unique TCR beta sequences obtained from some 200 million T cells. An early release that covered roughly 600 HLA-typed donors contained approximately 300 gigabases of sequencing data and 80 million or so unique TCR sequences. Of the 300 to 450 genotyped donors, 81% fell in the genetic ancestry cluster associated with self-reported Caucasian donors. The study was designed to test whether signatures of past pathogen exposure could be identified by cataloging public T cell receptors. The study used immunosequencing to profile the T cell repertoires of more than 650 subjects and linked those repertoires to cytomegalovirus serostatus. Along with the approximately 700-subject first cohort, a separate validation cohort of around 110 different subjects was used. To predict cytomegalovirus infection status, the study combined high-throughput TCR immunosequencing, statistical association of individual TCRs with disease status, and machine learning. In a later analysis, previously published TCR beta repertoires from 666 donors were re-analyzed and high-resolution HLA genotyping was added so that TCR occurrence patterns could be studied. The later analysis used no new phenotypic data to find candidate immune exposures, relying instead on TCR beta sequences and their occurrence across donors. An earlier analysis of roughly 600 of the donors used high-throughput TCR beta sequencing to judge whether each TCR beta V gene segment behaved as functional or pseudogenic. Donor age, sex, ethnicity and CMV serostatus were collected together with the repertoire data. Genome-wide SNP genotypes for about 65% of the 666 donors were used in a later genetic analysis, which treated that subset as a discovery cohort. All discovery cohort repertoires had been generated using a single sequencing platform. Class I and class II HLA loci were covered by the typing at four-digit resolution. The number of typed donors differed by locus: about 629-630 for A, B, C, DRB1 and DQB1; 522 for DQA1; fewer than 610 for DPA1; and roughly 450 for DPB1. Roughly five DR-DQ haplotypes were treated as single units for association and clustering because of strong linkage in the cohort. Among 300 to 500 genotyped donors of the cohort, an average of about 220,000 unique TCR beta nucleotide sequences was sequenced per donor, of which roughly 17% were non-productive. The research as a whole found: According to a later analysis, parvovirus B19, influenza, CMV and Epstein-Barr virus appeared linked to several top co-occurrence clusters. A later analysis found that most CMV-associated TCR beta chains appeared HLA-restricted, with HLA associations seemingly driven largely by CMV exposure. In a later analysis, the rate of TCR association differed among HLA loci, with DRB1 alleles having the most associated TCRs and HLA-C alleles having the fewest. The study gave a list of under 200 TCR beta chains associated with cytomegalovirus. A further reported finding was that TCR beta sequences accurately predicted the HLA-A and HLA-B alleles for most subjects in the first cohort. The presence/absence analyses assumed that sequencing depth was roughly uniform across donors, and that assumption may not be true. A later genetic analysis reported fewer N-insertions in productive TCRs among donors in an Asian-associated ancestry cluster than the approximately 700-donor mean. The only immune exposure information available for the cohort was CMV serostatus. In an earlier analysis of 587 of the donors, most TCR beta V segments were observed in productive rearrangements about 87% or about 30% of the time, broadly matching IMGT annotations. In this cohort, only TCR beta chains were sequenced, and detectable features were limited by the absence of alpha or paired-chain data. In a later analysis, HLA-associated TCR beta chains showed more clonal expansion and lower generation probabilities than non-associated chains that were equally common. Because the 87-base-pair reads could not distinguish some IMGT-functional V segments, including TRBV6-2 and TRBV6-3, those segments were excluded. An association between a missense DCLRE1C variant and V-gene and J-gene trimming of TCR beta chains was found in a later genetic analysis and replicated in an independent cohort. Linkage disequilibrium might explain the correlated functional status among segregating V segments, but an unknown experimental factor could not be ruled out. Strong co-occurrence of HLA alleles, especially DR and DQ, made assigning TCR associations to individual alleles difficult. The sequencing pipeline was judged likely to have produced a cluster of highly shared sequence variants as a technical artifact. In vitro tests confirmed that three of the cytomegalovirus-associated TCR beta chains recognize cytomegalovirus antigens. Because HLA typing was missing for some donors at each locus, association tests included only the typed subset. Because counts were too low, about 15 rarely observed V segments, including chromosome 9 orphons, were left out of the earlier analysis of 587 of the donors. In both the original and validation cohorts, the classifier was reported to diagnose cytomegalovirus status with high specificity and sensitivity. Across donors, most TCR sequences were observed very rarely, whereas some public TCRs were present in many individuals. According to the authors, the approach could potentially be generalized to other disease states and immunological phenotypes. In a later analysis, 15,000 to 20,000 TCR beta sequences were associated with specific HLA alleles at a false discovery rate of 0.05.

From the cysteine up to the phenylalanine, the CDR3 has a length of 16 residues. Solely the CDR3 DNA is kept, with 48 bases framed from the first base. Trimming leaves V shorter by 2 bases and J shorter by 2 bases, with the junction holding 4 bases beyond the gene matches. Looking up the germline V gene yields CDR1 MDHEN and CDR2 SYDVKM. The cohort was made up of roughly 670 healthy bone marrow donors. All cohort members were sampled while nominally healthy, although unrecorded immune exposures were likely present. The donor tested CMV seronegative, placing the donor among the 350 or so seronegative members of the cohort. Each donor provided a peripheral blood sample, and peripheral blood mononuclear cells were used for TCR beta sequencing. Genomic DNA was extracted from the blood cell samples with the Qiagen DNeasy Blood Extraction Kit.

Input material: PBMCs. The clonotype originates from a woman in her 30s in good health and CMV-seronegative. The chain uses TRBV28 and TRBJ1-2, and 11 junctional nucleotides match TRBD1. The CDR3 here reads CASSLLGQGGNYGYTF. The nucleotide sequence is TGTGCCAGCAGTTTACTGGGACAGGGGGGAAACTATGGCTACACCTTC.